The next 14 T cell receptor beta chains were all read from a single sample in a study of T cells in Graves' hyperthyroidism and ophthalmopathy. What was amplified from RNA transcripts were TCR beta CDR3 regions. HTBI primers were the set used in a first-round RT-PCR of the TCR CDR3. TCRdb re-analysed the multiplex PCR reads in MiXCR, keeping a single row per CDR3 protein. This table has about 500,000 distinct CDR3 sequences, approximately 17% appearing once. Source material: blood. These receptors all come from a young woman with Graves' ophthalmopathy.

This clonotype was seen only a few times. This rearrangement joins TRBV7-9 to TRBJ1-2; D not certain. V lost 1 base and J lost 5, with 8 bases in between. Germline V gene data show CDR1 as SEHNR and CDR2 as FQNEAQ (reference sequence). This CDR3 contains 13 residues. The CDR3 DNA reads TGTGCCAGCAGCTTAGTACCAGAGTATGGCTACACCTTC. Residues: CASSLVPEYGYTF.

This clonotype was seen many times. V gene TRBV30 combines with J gene TRBJ1-2, with 8 positions matching TRBD1. Germline CDR1 GTSNPN, CDR2 SVGIG (reference sequence). The CDR3 runs 11 residues. Trimming removed 3 bases from V and 12 bases from J; junction bases left unmatched: 6. The chain's CDR3 is CAWSTGGEHTF. The CDR3, as DNA: TGTGCCTGGAGCACAGGGGGGGAACACACCTTC. Supplemented by reference TRBV30 and TRBJ1-2, the full variable domain reads SQTIHQWPATLVQPVGSPLSLECTVEGTSNPNLYWYRQAAGRGLQLLFYSVGIGQISSEVPQNLSASRPQDRQFILSSKKLLLSDSGFYLCAWSTGGEHTFGSGTRLTVV.

The sample holds many counts of this clonotype. The rearrangement uses TRBV20-1 and TRBJ2-3, with 14 bases identical to TRBD2. This CDR3 has 18 residues. Per germline, CDR1 DFQATT and CDR2 SNEGSKA (reference sequence). V shed 5 bases and J 0 bases; nucleotides not matched to a gene: 10. The CDR3 DNA reads as TGCAGTGCTTTGACTAGCGGGAGGGTAATTTCTAGCACAGATACGCAGTATTTT. It yields the protein CSALTSGRVISSTDTQYF.

This clonotype was observed at least ten times. The chain couples TRBV12-3 or TRBV12-4 to TRBJ2-2; either TRBD1 or TRBD2 may fit D (5 bases each). The CDR3 is 14 residues long. Trimming stripped 8 bases from V and 1 base from J, with 11 bases between. CDR3 nucleotides: TGTGCCAGCCACGGGACCTTGAACACCGGGGAGCTGTTTTTT. Protein product: CASHGTLNTGELFF.

This clonotype turned up a few times. V gene TRBV2 combines with J gene TRBJ2-3, with unresolved D. The CDR3 runs 16 residues. With 6 bases removed from V and 0 bases from J, the gap between germline ends came to 16 bases. CDR1 is SNHLY, CDR2 FYNNEI, per germline. CDR3 sequence reads: CASRVVVGLSTDTQYF. In DNA form, the CDR3 reads TGTGCCAGCAGGGTCGTGGTAGGCCTTAGCACAGATACGCAGTATTTT.

This clonotype was detected only a few times. The V call is TRBV4-3, the J call TRBJ2-1, with 9 bases fitting TRBD2. This CDR3 region has 16 residues. Germline V gene sequence: CDR1 LGHNA, CDR2 YSLEER. Losses at the gene ends were 4 bases for V and 5 bases for J; bases not matched to a gene: 9. The CDR3 region has the DNA TGCGCCAGCAGCCTCGGGGCTAGCGGGACGAACAATGAGCAGTTCTTC. This gives the protein CASSLGASGTNNEQFF.

This clonotype was seen more than once but under ten times. The rearrangement links TRBV5-1 to TRBJ2-2, with a weak D call TRBD2 (6 bases). Germline V CDR1 and CDR2: SGHRS, YFSETQ. This CDR3 is 17 amino acids long. V lost 0 bases, J lost 4 bases, and 16 bases lay in between. CDR3 sequence (DNA): TGCGCCAGCAGCTTGGCCTATGGCGGGGTAGGCACCGGGGAGCTGTTTTTT. Translated, it gives CASSLAYGGVGTGELFF. Full variable domain (remainder filled in from reference TRBV5-1 and TRBJ2-2): KAGVTQTPRYLIKTRGQQVTLSCSPISGHRSVSWYQQTPGQGLQFLFEYFSETQRNKGNFPGRFSGRQFSNSRSEMNVSTLELGDSALYLCASSLAYGGVGTGELFFGEGSRLTVL.

In this sample, this clonotype turned up many times. The rearrangement uses TRBV12-3 or TRBV12-4 and TRBJ2-7; TRBD2 is a possible D gene (6 bases). Trimming took off 5 bases at V and 0 bases at J, with 14 bases between the two ends. The CDR3 has 15 residues. CDR3 sequence reads: CASSIGAGSSYEQYF. Written as DNA, the CDR3 is TGTGCCAGCAGTATCGGGGCGGGGAGCTCCTACGAGCAGTACTTC.

This clonotype was counted a few times. The chain carries TRBV10-3 and TRBJ1-1, with D perhaps matching TRBD1 (6 bases). Germline V gene data show CDR1 as ENHRY and CDR2 as SYGVKD. Trimming took off 6 bases at V and 3 bases at J, with 11 bases between the two ends. This CDR3 is 13 amino acids long. The CDR3, as DNA: TGTGCCATCAGCTCAGGGGTAGACACTGAAGCTTTCTTT. This sequence encodes CAISSGVDTEAFF.

This clonotype was found a few times. This chain joins TRBV7-9 and TRBJ2-1; 9 positions match TRBD2. Trimming took 5 bases from V and 9 from J; bases not matched to a gene: 11. Germline assignment: CDR1 SEHNR and CDR2 FQNEAQ (reference sequence). The CDR3 totals 15 residues. CDR3 sequence: CASSLGPSGVAEQFF. CDR3 coding DNA: TGTGCCAGCAGCCTGGGCCCTAGCGGGGTAGCTGAGCAGTTCTTC.

In this sample, this clonotype turned up many times. The rearrangement joins TRBV6-2 or TRBV6-3 to TRBJ2-5, with a weak D call TRBD1 (6 bases). Germline V gene data show CDR1 as MNHEY and CDR2 as SVGEGT. The CDR3 consists of 14 residues. Trimming pared 7 bases from V and 4 bases from J, leaving 16 bases between. The CDR3 DNA sequence: TGTGCCAGCAAACTGACAGGCTTCCGAGAGACCCAGTACTTC. This gives the protein CASKLTGFRETQYF.

The chain uses TRBV3-1 and TRBJ2-3; 14 nucleotides align to TRBD2. With 0 bases clipped from V and 2 bases from J, the junction kept 7 bases outside the gene matches. This CDR3 comprises 19 residues. CDR1 LGHDT and CDR2 YNNKEL come from the germline V gene (reference sequence). CDR3 sequence (DNA): TGTGCCAGCAGCCAAGACCCGGGACTAGCGGGAGTGTCCACAGATACGCAGTATTTT. Its translation is CASSQDPGLAGVSTDTQYF.

The sample holds a few counts of this clonotype. The chain couples TRBV25-1 to TRBJ1-1; tentatively, D is TRBD1 (5 bases). The CDR3 extends over 15 amino acids. CDR1 and CDR2 (germline): MGHDK, SYGVNS. Trimming stripped 1 base from V and 1 base from J, with 10 bases between. This CDR3 reads CASSEFGHTNTEAFF. The CDR3 DNA reads as TGTGCCAGCAGTGAATTTGGACACACGAACACTGAAGCTTTCTTT. Full variable domain (missing parts from reference TRBV25-1 and TRBJ1-1): EADIYQTPRYLVIGTGKKITLECSQTMGHDKMYWYQQDPGMELHLIHYSYGVNSTEKGDLSSESTVSRIRTEHFPLTLESARPSHTSQYLCASSEFGHTNTEAFFGQGTRLTVV.

The genes are TRBV7-6 and TRBJ2-7, with D unresolved. The CDR3 has 14 residues. The V end lost 3 bases, the J end lost 3 bases, and 12 bases lay between the germline ends. CDR1 and CDR2 (germline): SGHVS, FNYEAQ. The CDR3 DNA reads as TGTGCCAGCAGCTTTGGTGCGTTAAACTACGAGCAGTACTTC. Translation gives CASSFGALNYEQYF.